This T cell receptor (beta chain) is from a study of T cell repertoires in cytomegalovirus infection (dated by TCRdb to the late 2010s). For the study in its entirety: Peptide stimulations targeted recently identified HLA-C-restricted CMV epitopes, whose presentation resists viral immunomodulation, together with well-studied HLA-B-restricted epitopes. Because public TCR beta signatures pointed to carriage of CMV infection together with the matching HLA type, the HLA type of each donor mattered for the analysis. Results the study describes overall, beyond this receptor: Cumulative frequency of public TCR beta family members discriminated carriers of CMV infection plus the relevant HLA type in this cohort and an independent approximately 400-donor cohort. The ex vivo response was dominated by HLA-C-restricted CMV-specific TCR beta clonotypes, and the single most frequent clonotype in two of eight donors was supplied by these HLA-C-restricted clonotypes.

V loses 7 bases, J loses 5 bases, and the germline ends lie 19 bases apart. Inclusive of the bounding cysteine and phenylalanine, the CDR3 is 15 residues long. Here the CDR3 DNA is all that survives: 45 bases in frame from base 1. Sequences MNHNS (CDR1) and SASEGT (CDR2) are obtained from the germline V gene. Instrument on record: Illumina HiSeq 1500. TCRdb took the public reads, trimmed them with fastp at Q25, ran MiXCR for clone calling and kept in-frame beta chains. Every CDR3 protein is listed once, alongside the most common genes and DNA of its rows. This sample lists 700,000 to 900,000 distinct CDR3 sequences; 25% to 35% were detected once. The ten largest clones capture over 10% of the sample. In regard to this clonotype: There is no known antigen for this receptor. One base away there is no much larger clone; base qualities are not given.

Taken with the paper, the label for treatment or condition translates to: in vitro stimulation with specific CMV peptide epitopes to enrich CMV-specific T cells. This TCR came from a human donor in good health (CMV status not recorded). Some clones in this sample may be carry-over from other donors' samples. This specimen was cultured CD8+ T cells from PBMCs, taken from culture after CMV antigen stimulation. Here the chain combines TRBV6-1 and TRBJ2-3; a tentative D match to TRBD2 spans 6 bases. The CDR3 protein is CASTPRRVALDTQYF. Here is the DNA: TGTGCCAGCACCCCGAGGAGGGTTGCATTAGATACGCAGTATTTT.